These T cell receptor beta chains were read from a single sample in a study of relationships among human T cell subsets. MiXCR was run by TCRdb on the multiplex PCR reads, yielding one entry per CDR3 protein. The repertoire holds around 14,000 distinct CDR3 sequences, about three fifths seen once, with about 35% in the top ten. The sample consisted of total T cells sorted from blood. The receptors originated from a middle-aged man in good health. Both conserved end residues are part of each CDR3. Fields, in order: J gene, V gene, clone size, D gene, CDR3 protein, CDR3 DNA. The D gene is left open where the match is weak. The size entry is marked missing in some rows and otherwise reads once, few, many or a size class.

j_call: TRBJ2-3
v_call: TRBV29-1
clone_size: once
d_call: .
cdr3_aa: CSVDGWDISGIDTQYF
cdr3_nt: TGCAGCGTGGACGGGTGGGACATCTCGGGCATAGATACGCAGTATTTT

j_call: TRBJ2-1
v_call: TRBV11-2
clone_size: few
d_call: .
cdr3_aa: CASSLGLADIGGNEQFF
cdr3_nt: TGTGCCAGCAGCTTAGGGCTAGCGGACATAGGGGGGAATGAGCAGTTCTTC

j_call: TRBJ1-1
v_call: TRBV11-2
clone_size: .
d_call: .
cdr3_aa: CASRDRLVDTEAFF
cdr3_nt: TGTGCCAGCAGGGACCGCCTCGTTGACACTGAAGCTTTCTTT

j_call: TRBJ2-7
v_call: TRBV11-2
clone_size: .
d_call: .
cdr3_aa: CASSRPERRLYEQYF
cdr3_nt: TGTGCCAGCAGCCGCCCCGAGCGACGCCTGTATGAGCAGTACTTC

j_call: TRBJ2-7
v_call: TRBV20-1
clone_size: .
d_call: TRBD2
cdr3_aa: CSARDASGAFLGEQYF
cdr3_nt: TGCAGTGCTAGAGATGCCAGCGGGGCCTTTCTCGGAGAGCAGTACTTC

j_call: TRBJ2-7
v_call: TRBV7-8
clone_size: .
d_call: TRBD1
cdr3_aa: CASSVQGVEQYF
cdr3_nt: TGTGCCAGCAGCGTACAGGGGGTCGAGCAGTACTTC

j_call: TRBJ2-7
v_call: TRBV28
clone_size: .
d_call: TRBD1
cdr3_aa: CASSSPGQGTYEQYF
cdr3_nt: TGTGCCAGCAGTTCCCCGGGACAGGGCACCTACGAGCAGTACTTC

j_call: TRBJ1-2
v_call: TRBV7-6
clone_size: .
d_call: .
cdr3_aa: CASSMPAGSYTF
cdr3_nt: TGTGCCAGCAGCATGCCCGCGGGGAGCTACACCTTC

j_call: TRBJ2-7
v_call: TRBV10-3
clone_size: .
d_call: .
cdr3_aa: CAISESGGLSSYEQYF
cdr3_nt: TGTGCCATCAGTGAGTCGGGCGGGTTGAGCTCCTACGAGCAGTACTTC

j_call: TRBJ1-1
v_call: TRBV30
clone_size: .
d_call: TRBD1
cdr3_aa: CAWSDRGGNTEAFF
cdr3_nt: TGTGCCTGGAGTGACAGGGGGGGGAACACTGAAGCTTTCTTT

j_call: TRBJ2-7
v_call: TRBV4-1
clone_size: once
d_call: TRBD2
cdr3_aa: CASSLLAGERAEQYF
cdr3_nt: TGCGCCAGCAGCCTTCTAGCGGGAGAAAGAGCTGAGCAGTACTTC

j_call: TRBJ2-6
v_call: TRBV7-9
clone_size: .
d_call: TRBD1
cdr3_aa: CASSQSGQGSGANVLTF
cdr3_nt: TGTGCCAGCAGCCAATCGGGACAGGGATCTGGGGCCAACGTCCTGACTTTC

j_call: TRBJ1-3
v_call: TRBV6-1
clone_size: .
d_call: TRBD1
cdr3_aa: CASSEGTGAGNTIYF
cdr3_nt: TGTGCCAGCAGTGAAGGTACAGGGGCTGGAAACACCATATATTTT

j_call: TRBJ2-7
v_call: TRBV4-1
clone_size: .
d_call: TRBD2
cdr3_aa: CASSQGLAGAEQYF
cdr3_nt: TGCGCCAGCAGCCAAGGGCTAGCGGGAGCCGAGCAATACTTC

j_call: TRBJ1-5
v_call: TRBV6-4
clone_size: .
d_call: .
cdr3_aa: CASSAEVGQPQHF
cdr3_nt: TGTGCCAGCAGTGCGGAGGTTGGTCAGCCCCAGCATTTT

j_call: TRBJ2-1
v_call: TRBV7-8
clone_size: .
d_call: .
cdr3_aa: CASSLAAASLNEQFF
cdr3_nt: TGTGCCAGCAGCTTAGCAGCGGCTAGCCTCAATGAGCAGTTCTTC

j_call: TRBJ1-4
v_call: TRBV7-9
clone_size: few
d_call: TRBD1
cdr3_aa: CASSLQGTGKEKLFF
cdr3_nt: TGTGCCAGCAGCCTGCAGGGGACAGGGAAGGAAAAACTGTTTTTT

j_call: TRBJ1-1
v_call: TRBV12-3/TRBV12-4
clone_size: .
d_call: .
cdr3_aa: CASSLAQQGWTEAFF
cdr3_nt: TGTGCCAGCAGTTTAGCACAGCAGGGGTGGACTGAAGCTTTCTTT

j_call: TRBJ2-7
v_call: TRBV6-6
clone_size: few
d_call: .
cdr3_aa: CASSRQQVRGEQYF
cdr3_nt: TGTGCCAGCAGCCGACAGCAGGTGCGGGGCGAGCAGTACTTC

j_call: TRBJ2-6
v_call: TRBV4-1
clone_size: .
d_call: .
cdr3_aa: CASSQADGSWRANVLTF
cdr3_nt: TGCGCCAGCAGCCAAGCGGACGGGAGCTGGAGGGCCAACGTCCTGACTTTC

j_call: TRBJ2-5
v_call: TRBV6-4
clone_size: .
d_call: TRBD1
cdr3_aa: CASSEVRGRNLETQYF
cdr3_nt: TGTGCCAGCAGTGAAGTAAGGGGGCGGAATCTAGAGACCCAGTACTTC

j_call: TRBJ2-2
v_call: TRBV6-5
clone_size: few
d_call: TRBD2
cdr3_aa: CASRQNSGRSGELFF
cdr3_nt: TGTGCCAGCAGACAGAATAGCGGGAGGTCCGGGGAGCTGTTTTTT

j_call: TRBJ2-3
v_call: TRBV11-1
clone_size: .
d_call: .
cdr3_aa: CASSYLGSPGGTDTQYF
cdr3_nt: TGTGCCAGCAGCTACCTCGGGAGCCCTGGGGGCACAGATACGCAGTATTTT

j_call: TRBJ2-1
v_call: TRBV19
clone_size: .
d_call: .
cdr3_aa: CASSSRPSRYNEQFF
cdr3_nt: TGTGCCAGTAGTAGCCGCCCGTCCCGATACAATGAGCAGTTCTTC

j_call: TRBJ2-7
v_call: TRBV11-2
clone_size: .
d_call: .
cdr3_aa: CASRDWTKPYEQYF
cdr3_nt: TGTGCCAGCAGGGACTGGACCAAACCCTACGAGCAGTACTTC

j_call: TRBJ2-1
v_call: TRBV4-2
clone_size: .
d_call: .
cdr3_aa: CASSHARVNEQFF
cdr3_nt: TGTGCCAGCAGCCACGCACGGGTCAATGAGCAGTTCTTC

j_call: TRBJ2-5
v_call: TRBV4-1
clone_size: .
d_call: .
cdr3_aa: CASSQEGGTFQETQYF
cdr3_nt: TGCGCCAGCAGCCAAGAAGGAGGGACGTTCCAAGAGACCCAGTACTTC

j_call: TRBJ2-5
v_call: TRBV7-9
clone_size: .
d_call: TRBD2
cdr3_aa: CASSSSGSSQETQYF
cdr3_nt: TGTGCCAGCAGCTCGAGCGGGAGTTCTCAAGAGACCCAGTACTTC

j_call: TRBJ2-5
v_call: TRBV20-1
clone_size: .
d_call: TRBD1
cdr3_aa: CSANSDRGLKTQYF
cdr3_nt: TGCAGTGCTAACTCGGACAGGGGGCTAAAGACCCAGTACTTC

j_call: TRBJ1-1
v_call: TRBV11-2
clone_size: few
d_call: .
cdr3_aa: CASSFGQGNNGPKAEAFF
cdr3_nt: TGTGCCAGCAGCTTTGGGCAGGGGAATAACGGCCCTAAGGCTGAAGCTTTCTTT

j_call: TRBJ2-1
v_call: TRBV29-1
clone_size: few
d_call: .
cdr3_aa: CSVPLTNNEQFF
cdr3_nt: TGCAGCGTTCCCTTGACGAACAATGAGCAGTTCTTC

j_call: TRBJ2-3
v_call: TRBV10-1
clone_size: .
d_call: .
cdr3_aa: CASSSSGTDTQYF
cdr3_nt: TGCGCCAGCAGCTCAAGTGGCACAGATACGCAGTATTTT

j_call: TRBJ2-3
v_call: TRBV6-5
clone_size: .
d_call: TRBD1
cdr3_aa: CASRSDGTGNLDTQYF
cdr3_nt: TGTGCCAGCAGATCCGACGGGACAGGGAATCTAGATACGCAGTATTTT

j_call: TRBJ1-2
v_call: TRBV20-1
clone_size: .
d_call: .
cdr3_aa: CSARHGYGYTF
cdr3_nt: TGCAGTGCTAGGCACGGCTATGGCTACACCTTC

j_call: TRBJ2-7
v_call: TRBV11-2
clone_size: few
d_call: .
cdr3_aa: CASSLAAGAGEQYF
cdr3_nt: TGTGCCAGCAGCTTAGCGGCAGGGGCCGGAGAGCAGTACTTC

j_call: TRBJ1-3
v_call: TRBV30
clone_size: few
d_call: .
cdr3_aa: CAWDSGNTIYF
cdr3_nt: TGTGCCTGGGACTCTGGAAACACCATATATTTT

j_call: TRBJ2-5
v_call: TRBV12-3/TRBV12-4
clone_size: .
d_call: .
cdr3_aa: CASSLAQVQETQYF
cdr3_nt: TGTGCCAGCAGTTTAGCACAGGTCCAAGAGACCCAGTACTTC

j_call: TRBJ2-7
v_call: TRBV4-2
clone_size: .
d_call: TRBD1
cdr3_aa: CASSQAGQGTYEQYF
cdr3_nt: TGTGCCAGCAGCCAAGCAGGACAGGGGACCTACGAGCAGTACTTC

j_call: TRBJ2-5
v_call: TRBV12-3/TRBV12-4
clone_size: few
d_call: .
cdr3_aa: CASSSTDFQETQYF
cdr3_nt: TGTGCCAGCAGTTCCACTGACTTCCAAGAGACCCAGTACTTC

j_call: TRBJ2-3
v_call: TRBV19
clone_size: .
d_call: .
cdr3_aa: CASSPGQYDDTQYF
cdr3_nt: TGTGCCAGTAGTCCCGGGCAGTACGACGATACGCAGTATTTT

j_call: TRBJ2-7
v_call: TRBV12-3/TRBV12-4
clone_size: .
d_call: TRBD1
cdr3_aa: CASSPGGFREQYF
cdr3_nt: TGTGCCAGCAGCCCAGGGGGCTTTCGGGAGCAGTACTTC

j_call: TRBJ2-5
v_call: TRBV28
clone_size: .
d_call: .
cdr3_aa: CASSLLQGLGTQYF
cdr3_nt: TGTGCCAGCAGTTTATTGCAGGGATTGGGGACCCAGTACTTC

j_call: TRBJ1-1
v_call: TRBV7-9
clone_size: .
d_call: .
cdr3_aa: CASSLTLGVAEAFF
cdr3_nt: TGTGCCAGCAGCTTAACTCTGGGGGTAGCTGAAGCTTTCTTT

j_call: TRBJ2-5
v_call: TRBV11-2
clone_size: .
d_call: TRBD1
cdr3_aa: CASRTQGAGETQYF
cdr3_nt: TGTGCCAGCAGAACTCAGGGGGCTGGCGAGACCCAGTACTTC

j_call: TRBJ2-3
v_call: TRBV6-5
clone_size: few
d_call: .
cdr3_aa: CASSYSGLSTDTQYF
cdr3_nt: TGTGCCAGCAGTTACTCCGGGCTCAGCACAGATACGCAGTATTTT

j_call: TRBJ1-5
v_call: TRBV10-3
clone_size: .
d_call: .
cdr3_aa: CAISRQKHRRNQPQHF
cdr3_nt: TGTGCCATCAGTCGACAAAAGCACCGGAGGAATCAGCCCCAGCATTTT